A single sample gave rise to the 18 T cell receptor beta chains below, sequenced in a study of blood T cell repertoires in COVID-19. TCRdb's copy holds only in-frame clones and misses some; the assay was immunoSEQ multiplex PCR. The sample contains roughly 150,000 clones, roughly 88% of which appear only once. The sequencing input was peripheral blood. The receptors derive from a woman older than 75 with active or convalescent COVID-19.

V usage is TRBV4-2 and J usage is TRBJ1-1, with unresolved D. V gave up 0 bases and J gave up 0 bases, with 8 bases separating them. Germline V gene lookup returns CDR1 LGHNA and CDR2 YNFKEQ. This CDR3 has 15 residues. The CDR3 DNA sequence: TGTGCCAGCAGCCAAGAGCCAGTTTTGAACACTGAAGCTTTCTTT. As protein: CASSQEPVLNTEAFF.

The chain links TRBV5-1 to TRBJ1-4, with D perhaps matching TRBD1 (5 bases). From germline, CDR1 is SGHRS and CDR2 YFSETQ. The length of the CDR3 is 14 residues. Trimming shortened V by 6 bases and J by 3 bases, and 12 bases separated the two germline ends. CDR3 loop: CASTQDNANEKLFF. The DNA for the CDR3 is TGCGCCAGCACCCAGGACAACGCTAATGAAAAACTGTTTTTT. The whole variable domain, filled in from reference TRBV5-1 and TRBJ1-4, reads KAGVTQTPRYLIKTRGQQVTLSCSPISGHRSVSWYQQTPGQGLQFLFEYFSETQRNKGNFPGRFSGRQFSNSRSEMNVSTLELGDSALYLCASTQDNANEKLFFGSGTQLSVL.

This chain uses TRBV4-2 with TRBJ1-2; D gene uncertain. Trimming removed 0 bases from V and 4 bases from J, with 9 bases in between. The CDR3 sequence is 14 residues long. The germline V gene encodes CDR1 LGHNA and CDR2 YNFKEQ. As DNA, the CDR3 is TGTGCCAGCAGCCAAGAAATGGAGGCCTATGGCTACACCTTC. Its translation is CASSQEMEAYGYTF.

The chain joins TRBV7-2 to TRBJ2-3; TRBD2 aligns across 12 bases. CDR3 length: 18 amino acids. The V gene end was trimmed by 5 bases and the J gene end by 6 bases; junction bases not matched to a gene: 15. Germline CDR1 is SGHTA and CDR2 is FQGNSA. The CDR3 DNA is TGTGCCAGCAGCACAGGCGGGCTAGCGGGGGGGCCTGGGGATACGCAGTATTTT. Its protein product is CASSTGGLAGGPGDTQYF.

The J gene is TRBJ2-6, the V gene TRBV7-2; 7 bases agree with TRBD1. CDR3 size: 18 residues. V dropped 4 bases and J dropped 2; count of bases not matched to a gene: 11. CDR1 is SGHTA and CDR2 is FQGNSA in the germline V gene. The DNA for the CDR3 is TGTGCCAGCAGCTCGACAGGGTCGATGGTCACTGGGGCCAACGTCCTGACTTTC. As protein: CASSSTGSMVTGANVLTF.

The chain combines TRBV5-6 with TRBJ2-5; 10 bases are shared with TRBD1. V dropped 4 bases and J dropped 5; count of bases not matched to a gene: 2. Germline CDR1 reads SGHDT; CDR2 reads YYEEEE. The CDR3 totals 13 residues. The CDR3 DNA is TGTGCCAGCAGCAAGGACAGGGGGGAGACCCAGTACTTC. It encodes CASSKDRGETQYF.

The chain joins TRBV27 to TRBJ1-2; 8 bases match TRBD1. Germline V gene sequence: CDR1 MNHEY, CDR2 SMNVEV (reference sequence). V dropped 5 bases and J dropped 6; count of bases not matched to a gene: 11. The CDR3 is made up of 15 amino acids. CDR3 protein: CASSTRTGTLDGYTF. The CDR3 DNA reads as TGTGCCAGCAGTACAAGGACAGGGACGCTTGATGGCTACACCTTC.

CDR3 DNA: TGTGCCAGCTCACTGAGCGGGGGGGCCAGAAATGAGCAGTTCTTC. It yields the protein CASSLSGGARNEQFF. V gene TRBV18 combines with J gene TRBJ2-1; TRBD2 aligns across 10 bases. This CDR3 contains 15 residues. V was pared by 4 bases and J by 7 bases, with 7 bases of the junction left unmatched. The germline V gene encodes CDR1 KGHSH and CDR2 LQKENI.

V is TRBV4-3 and J is TRBJ2-7; no definite D call. Germline V lookup: CDR1 LGHNA, CDR2 YSLEER. The V and J ends lost 0 bases and 0 bases respectively, with 21 bases between them. The CDR3 extends over 19 amino acids. The CDR3 region has the DNA TGCGCCAGCAGCCAAGATCTTGCAGGCTACGGTTCCATCTCCTACGAGCAGTACTTC. Protein: CASSQDLAGYGSISYEQYF.

The V call is TRBV4-1, the J call TRBJ2-3; TRBD2 matches at 8 bases. Germline V gene lookup returns CDR1 MGHRA and CDR2 YSYEKL. J was trimmed by 3 bases and V by 3 bases; bases with no gene match: 8. The CDR3 is 16 residues long. CDR3 protein: CASSQGWTSYTDTQYF. CDR3 sequence (DNA): TGCGCCAGCAGCCAGGGATGGACTAGCTATACAGATACGCAGTATTTT.

The chain recombines TRBV12-3 or TRBV12-4 with TRBJ2-7; D remains unclear. The CDR3 is made up of 11 amino acids. The ends were cut back, 7 bases at V and 3 bases at J, with 7 bases in the middle. The CDR3 here is CASIPGYEQYF. The CDR3 DNA reads as TGTGCCAGCATTCCGGGCTACGAGCAGTACTTC.

The genes are TRBV12-3 or TRBV12-4 and TRBJ2-5; D remains ambiguous. With 2 bases removed from V and 4 bases from J, the gap between germline ends came to 8 bases. The CDR3 covers 13 residues. The CDR3 nucleotides are TGTGCCAGCAGTTTACAGGCCGTAGAGACCCAGTACTTC. It yields the protein CASSLQAVETQYF.

The V call is TRBV6-6, the J call TRBJ1-1; possibly TRBD1 for D (5 bases). The CDR3 covers 15 residues. V lost 4 bases and J 1 base, leaving 13 bases between the germline ends. Germline CDR1 reads MNHNY; CDR2 reads SVGAGI (reference sequence). In nucleotides, the CDR3 is TGTGCCAGCAGTTTTTCTTCGGACACGAACACTGAAGCTTTCTTT. Amino acid sequence: CASSFSSDTNTEAFF.

The chain links TRBV9 to TRBJ2-7, with TRBD1 matching over 11 bases. This CDR3 is built from 16 residues. The V and J ends lost 0 bases and 4 bases, in that order; junction bases with no gene match: 6. Germline values: CDR1 SGDLS, CDR2 YYNGEE. The CDR3 loop is CASSVGGTGGTYEQYF. DNA for the CDR3: TGTGCCAGCAGCGTAGGAGGGACAGGGGGAACGTACGAGCAGTACTTC.

The chain uses TRBV6-5 and TRBJ1-1; weak D call: TRBD1 (6 bases). CDR1 and CDR2 from the germline V gene are MNHEY and SVGAGI. CDR3 size: 12 residues. Trimming took 6 bases from V and 3 from J, leaving 8 bases between them. The CDR3 sequence: CASRDSYTEAFF. The DNA for the CDR3 is TGTGCCAGCAGGGACAGCTACACTGAAGCTTTCTTT.

This clone appeared a few times. V is TRBV7-8 and J is TRBJ2-1; D is uncertain. CDR3 size: 12 residues. Between the trimmed V and J ends, which lost 4 bases and 7 bases, there was a span of 8 bases. CDR1 is SGHVS, CDR2 FQNEAQ, per germline. CDR3 in DNA: TGTGCCAGCAGCTCTGCGATGAATGAGCAGTTCTTC. This gives the protein CASSSAMNEQFF. Supplemented by reference TRBV7-8 and TRBJ2-1, the full variable domain reads GAGVSQSPRYKVAKRGQDVALRCDPISGHVSLFWYQQALGQGPEFLTYFQNEAQLDKSGLPSDRFFAERPEGSVSTLKIQRTQQEDSAVYLCASSSAMNEQFFGPGTRLTVL.

This clone was recorded once. This chain uses TRBV19 with TRBJ1-6; a possible D gene is TRBD1 (5 bases). CDR3 length: 16 amino acids. Per the germline V gene, CDR1 is LNHDA and CDR2 is SQIVND (reference sequence). V lost 3 bases and J lost 5, with 14 bases in between. The chain's CDR3 is CASSIPQTANNSPLHF. CDR3 in DNA: TGTGCCAGTAGTATTCCCCAGACAGCTAATAATTCACCCCTCCACTTT.

This clone was recorded once. The chain combines TRBV5-6 with TRBJ1-5; TRBD1 is a possible D gene (5 bases). The CDR3 is 14 residues long. V lost 0 bases and J lost 6, with 10 bases in between. The germline V gene has CDR1 SGHDT and CDR2 YYEEEE. In DNA, the CDR3 is TGTGCCAGCAGCTTGGGGCAGGGATTTCAGCCCCAGCATTTT. Amino acid sequence: CASSLGQGFQPQHF.